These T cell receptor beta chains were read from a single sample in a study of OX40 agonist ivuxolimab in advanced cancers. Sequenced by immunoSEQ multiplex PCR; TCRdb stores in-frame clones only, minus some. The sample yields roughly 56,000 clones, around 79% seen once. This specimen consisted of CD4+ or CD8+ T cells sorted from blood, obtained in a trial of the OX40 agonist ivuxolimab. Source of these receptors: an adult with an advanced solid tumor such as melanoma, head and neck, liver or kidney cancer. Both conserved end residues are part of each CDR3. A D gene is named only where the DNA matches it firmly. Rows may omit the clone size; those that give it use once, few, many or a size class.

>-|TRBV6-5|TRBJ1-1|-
CASRMTENTEAFF
TGTGCCAGCAGAATGACAGAGAACACTGAAGCTTTCTTT
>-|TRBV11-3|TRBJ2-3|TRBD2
CASSLQPSGSRLNTQYF
TGTGCCAGCAGCCTACAGCCTAGCGGGAGCCGACTAAATACGCAGTATTTT
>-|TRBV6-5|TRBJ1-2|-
CATMGALMYGYTF
TGTGCCACCATGGGAGCCCTTATGTATGGCTACACCTTC
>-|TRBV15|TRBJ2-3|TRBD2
CATSRDLRLAGGSSDTQYF
TGTGCCACCAGCAGAGATCTTCGACTAGCGGGAGGATCGTCAGATACGCAGTATTTT
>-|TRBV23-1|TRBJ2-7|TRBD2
CASSRPVAGENSYEQYF
TGCGCCAGCAGTCGCCCCGTCGCGGGGGAGAACTCCTACGAGCAGTACTTC
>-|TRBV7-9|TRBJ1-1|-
CASSLASVLNTEAFF
TGTGCCAGCAGCTTAGCGTCAGTTCTAAACACTGAAGCTTTCTTT
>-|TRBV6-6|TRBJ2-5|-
CASRRQAGGETQYF
TGTGCCAGCAGGCGCCAGGCAGGAGGAGAGACCCAGTACTTC
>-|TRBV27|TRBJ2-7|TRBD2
CASSPQGLAGGTPYEQYF
TGTGCCAGCAGTCCCCAGGGACTAGCGGGAGGGACCCCCTACGAGCAGTACTTC
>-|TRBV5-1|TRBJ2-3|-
CASSWGIGTDTQYF
TGCGCCAGCAGCTGGGGCATCGGCACAGATACGCAGTATTTT
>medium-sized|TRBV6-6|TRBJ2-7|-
CASTGGGAWEQYF
TGTGCCAGCACCGGCGGTGGAGCTTGGGAGCAGTACTTC
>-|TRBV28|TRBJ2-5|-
CASSPSRQGLPQETQYF
TGTGCCAGCAGTCCTTCAAGACAGGGACTTCCCCAAGAGACCCAGTACTTC
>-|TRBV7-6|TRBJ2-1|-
CASSIRDLEQFF
TGTGCCAGCAGCATCCGGGACTTAGAGCAGTTCTTC
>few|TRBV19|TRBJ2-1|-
CASSPHSAGLYNEQFF
TGTGCCAGTAGTCCCCACTCCGCGGGACTCTACAATGAGCAGTTCTTC
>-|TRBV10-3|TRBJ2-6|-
CAISVANVLTF
TGTGCCATCAGTGTGGCCAACGTCCTGACTTTC
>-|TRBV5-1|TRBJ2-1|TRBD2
CASSLTSGGLGVF
TGCGCCAGCAGCTTGACTAGCGGGGGGCTCGGTGTCTTC
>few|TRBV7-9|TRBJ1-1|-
CASRVSGGKGSDTEAFF
TGTGCCAGCAGGGTCTCGGGGGGAAAAGGTTCTGACACTGAAGCTTTCTTT
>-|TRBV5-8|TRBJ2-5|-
CASSLEAIRGETQYF
TGTGCCAGCAGCTTGGAGGCTATTCGGGGGGAGACCCAGTACTTC
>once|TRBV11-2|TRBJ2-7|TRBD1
CASRTTKGQAGDEQYF
TGTGCCAGCAGAACAACCAAGGGACAGGCCGGAGACGAGCAGTACTTC
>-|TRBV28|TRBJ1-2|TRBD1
CASSYKEGQGHPTNYGYTF
TGTGCCAGCAGTTATAAAGAGGGACAGGGGCACCCTACTAACTATGGCTACACCTTC
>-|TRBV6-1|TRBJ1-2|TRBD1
CASNQGVRVGYTF
TGTGCCAGTAACCAGGGGGTAAGGGTAGGCTACACCTTC
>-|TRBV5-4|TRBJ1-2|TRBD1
CASSRRQGQGYTF
TGTGCCAGCAGCCGGAGACAGGGGCAAGGCTACACCTTC
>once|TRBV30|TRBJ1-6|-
CAWSEWEGRNSPLHF
TGTGCCTGGAGTGAATGGGAGGGGCGGAATTCACCCCTCCACTTT
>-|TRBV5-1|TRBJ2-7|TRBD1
CASSSLAGQGPSYEQYF
TGCGCCAGCAGCTCGTTAGCCGGACAGGGGCCGTCCTACGAGCAGTACTTC
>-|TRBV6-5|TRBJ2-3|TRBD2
CASRDSGRADTQYF
TGTGCCAGCAGGGATAGCGGGAGAGCAGATACGCAGTATTTT
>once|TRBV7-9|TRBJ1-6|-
CASSQGHDNSPLHF
TGTGCCAGCAGTCAGGGACACGATAATTCACCCCTCCACTTT
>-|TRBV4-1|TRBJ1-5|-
CASSPFPGLSQPQHF
TGCGCCAGCAGCCCCTTTCCAGGGCTCTCTCAGCCCCAGCATTTT
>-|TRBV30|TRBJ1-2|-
CALEDSLYGYTF
TGTGCCTTGGAGGACAGCCTATATGGCTACACCTTC
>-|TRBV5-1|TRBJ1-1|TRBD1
CASSLETGMNTEAFF
TGCGCCAGCAGCTTGGAGACAGGGATGAACACTGAAGCTTTCTTT
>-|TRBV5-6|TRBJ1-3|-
CASSLGRLPGNTIYF
TGTGCCAGCAGCTTGGGCCGACTGCCCGGAAACACCATATATTTT
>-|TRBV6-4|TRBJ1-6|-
CAIPPLSPLHF
TGTGCCATCCCCCCGTTATCCCCCCTCCACTTT